The TCR beta chain under discussion was sequenced for a study of cytomegalovirus exposure and HLA in healthy donors. 13 Jbeta primers and 60 Vbeta primers were used for the PCR. Only in-frame clones appear in the TCRdb table, and some are missing; sequencing was by immunoSEQ multiplex PCR. The sample gives around 150,000 clones, roughly four fifths of which show up once; roughly 2% is in the top ten. Germline V gene lookup returns CDR1 SNHLY and CDR2 FYNNEI. V lost 7 bases and J lost 9; bases outside the gene matches: 17. CDR3 size: 15 residues. Material for sequencing was PBMCs. This sequence was found in a woman between 18 and 30 years old in good health and CMV-seronegative. V is TRBV2 and J is TRBJ2-7; 8 bases line up with TRBD1. This CDR3 reads CASNVGQGNLKGQYF. CDR3 coding DNA: TGTGCCAGCAATGTAGGACAGGGCAACCTTAAGGGGCAGTACTTC.